The source of this TCR beta chain is a study of T cells in Graves' hyperthyroidism and ophthalmopathy. Looked up from germline, CDR1 is SGHTA and CDR2 is FQGNSA. CDR3 length: 18 amino acids. V lost 1 base to trimming and J lost 0 bases, with 19 bases between them. Diagnoses rested on clinical symptoms, serum thyroxine and TRAb, thyroid ultrasound and orbital computed tomography. PBMCs were obtained from over 8.5 ml fresh peripheral blood. In this sample, this clonotype turned up many times. What was amplified from RNA transcripts were TCR beta CDR3 regions. First-round RT-PCR with HTBI primers amplified the TCR CDR3 region. TCRdb fed the multiplex PCR reads into MiXCR, producing one record per CDR3 protein. The table lists approximately 400,000 distinct CDR3 sequences, approximately 19% of them singletons.

This chain links TRBV7-2 with TRBJ2-7; D not resolved. The sequence was collected from a woman between 18 and 29 years old with Graves' hyperthyroidism. Sequencing was carried out using blood. The CDR3 DNA reads as TGTGCCAGCAGCTTAGGCTGGACGAAAAGATTCAGCTCCTACGAGCAGTACTTC. This codes for CASSLGWTKRFSSYEQYF.